The sequence of this T cell receptor (beta chain) was determined in a study of blood T cell repertoires in COVID-19. For the study at large: The samples span acute and convalescent COVID-19 from the United States, Italy and Spain. T cells, B-cell-depleted T cells, or PBMCs provided the cDNA or gDNA that served as material.

Per the authors' pipeline: Amplification of reference gene primers was used by the study to estimate nucleated cell counts. The assay was immunoSEQ multiplex PCR, and TCRdb's table has in-frame clones only and misses some. The V and J calls and clone size were taken over from that table, and D and trimming were inferred from the DNA. Of about 250,000 clones listed, about 85% were seen once; the top ten hold 0.85% to 0.9%. This clone was counted a few times. Followed longitudinally, the Seattle patients had been enrolled during active infection. The clonotype originates from a human donor with COVID-19, enrolled during active disease. The donor label of this sample is uncertain. Sequencing used peripheral blood.

The CDR3 DNA follows: TGTGCCAGCTCACCACCGGGACTAGCGGGGACCTCTGGGGCCAACGTCCTGACTTTC. This sequence encodes CASSPPGLAGTSGANVLTF. V usage is TRBV18 and J usage is TRBJ2-6; 13 nucleotides line up with TRBD2. The CDR3 contains 19 residues. Germline V CDR1 and CDR2: KGHSH, LQKENI. The V segment lost 0 bases and the J segment 0 bases; nucleotides outside the gene matches: 2.